What follows describes a single TCR beta chain. Its antigen remains unknown. TCRbeta library construction was performed incorporating unique molecular identifiers. TCRdb fed the PCR reads into MiXCR, producing one record per CDR3 protein. In the table there are fewer than 750,000 distinct CDR3 sequences, 23% of which are singletons. These data originate in a study of T-cell reconstitution after alpha-beta-depleted transplantation in children. The study, taken as a whole, reports: In patients about two months after transplant, alpha-beta T cells reportedly arose from several hundred expanded graft clones.

This sample comprised PBMCs, mostly from graft donor cells, obtained 360 days after TCRalphabeta/CD19-depleted stem cell transplant. This receptor was taken from a boy in the first two years of life who had a stem cell transplant for acute myeloid leukemia, so the T cells may come from the graft donor.

The CDR3 DNA reads TGTGCCAGCAGTGCCGGGACCGTTAACGGCTACACCTTC. Translated: CASSAGTVNGYTF. The chain couples TRBV28 to TRBJ1-2; D might be TRBD1 (5 bases). Germline CDR1 is MDHEN and CDR2 is SYDVKM. With 5 bases removed from V and 8 bases from J, the gap between germline ends came to 15 bases. There are 13 residues in the CDR3.